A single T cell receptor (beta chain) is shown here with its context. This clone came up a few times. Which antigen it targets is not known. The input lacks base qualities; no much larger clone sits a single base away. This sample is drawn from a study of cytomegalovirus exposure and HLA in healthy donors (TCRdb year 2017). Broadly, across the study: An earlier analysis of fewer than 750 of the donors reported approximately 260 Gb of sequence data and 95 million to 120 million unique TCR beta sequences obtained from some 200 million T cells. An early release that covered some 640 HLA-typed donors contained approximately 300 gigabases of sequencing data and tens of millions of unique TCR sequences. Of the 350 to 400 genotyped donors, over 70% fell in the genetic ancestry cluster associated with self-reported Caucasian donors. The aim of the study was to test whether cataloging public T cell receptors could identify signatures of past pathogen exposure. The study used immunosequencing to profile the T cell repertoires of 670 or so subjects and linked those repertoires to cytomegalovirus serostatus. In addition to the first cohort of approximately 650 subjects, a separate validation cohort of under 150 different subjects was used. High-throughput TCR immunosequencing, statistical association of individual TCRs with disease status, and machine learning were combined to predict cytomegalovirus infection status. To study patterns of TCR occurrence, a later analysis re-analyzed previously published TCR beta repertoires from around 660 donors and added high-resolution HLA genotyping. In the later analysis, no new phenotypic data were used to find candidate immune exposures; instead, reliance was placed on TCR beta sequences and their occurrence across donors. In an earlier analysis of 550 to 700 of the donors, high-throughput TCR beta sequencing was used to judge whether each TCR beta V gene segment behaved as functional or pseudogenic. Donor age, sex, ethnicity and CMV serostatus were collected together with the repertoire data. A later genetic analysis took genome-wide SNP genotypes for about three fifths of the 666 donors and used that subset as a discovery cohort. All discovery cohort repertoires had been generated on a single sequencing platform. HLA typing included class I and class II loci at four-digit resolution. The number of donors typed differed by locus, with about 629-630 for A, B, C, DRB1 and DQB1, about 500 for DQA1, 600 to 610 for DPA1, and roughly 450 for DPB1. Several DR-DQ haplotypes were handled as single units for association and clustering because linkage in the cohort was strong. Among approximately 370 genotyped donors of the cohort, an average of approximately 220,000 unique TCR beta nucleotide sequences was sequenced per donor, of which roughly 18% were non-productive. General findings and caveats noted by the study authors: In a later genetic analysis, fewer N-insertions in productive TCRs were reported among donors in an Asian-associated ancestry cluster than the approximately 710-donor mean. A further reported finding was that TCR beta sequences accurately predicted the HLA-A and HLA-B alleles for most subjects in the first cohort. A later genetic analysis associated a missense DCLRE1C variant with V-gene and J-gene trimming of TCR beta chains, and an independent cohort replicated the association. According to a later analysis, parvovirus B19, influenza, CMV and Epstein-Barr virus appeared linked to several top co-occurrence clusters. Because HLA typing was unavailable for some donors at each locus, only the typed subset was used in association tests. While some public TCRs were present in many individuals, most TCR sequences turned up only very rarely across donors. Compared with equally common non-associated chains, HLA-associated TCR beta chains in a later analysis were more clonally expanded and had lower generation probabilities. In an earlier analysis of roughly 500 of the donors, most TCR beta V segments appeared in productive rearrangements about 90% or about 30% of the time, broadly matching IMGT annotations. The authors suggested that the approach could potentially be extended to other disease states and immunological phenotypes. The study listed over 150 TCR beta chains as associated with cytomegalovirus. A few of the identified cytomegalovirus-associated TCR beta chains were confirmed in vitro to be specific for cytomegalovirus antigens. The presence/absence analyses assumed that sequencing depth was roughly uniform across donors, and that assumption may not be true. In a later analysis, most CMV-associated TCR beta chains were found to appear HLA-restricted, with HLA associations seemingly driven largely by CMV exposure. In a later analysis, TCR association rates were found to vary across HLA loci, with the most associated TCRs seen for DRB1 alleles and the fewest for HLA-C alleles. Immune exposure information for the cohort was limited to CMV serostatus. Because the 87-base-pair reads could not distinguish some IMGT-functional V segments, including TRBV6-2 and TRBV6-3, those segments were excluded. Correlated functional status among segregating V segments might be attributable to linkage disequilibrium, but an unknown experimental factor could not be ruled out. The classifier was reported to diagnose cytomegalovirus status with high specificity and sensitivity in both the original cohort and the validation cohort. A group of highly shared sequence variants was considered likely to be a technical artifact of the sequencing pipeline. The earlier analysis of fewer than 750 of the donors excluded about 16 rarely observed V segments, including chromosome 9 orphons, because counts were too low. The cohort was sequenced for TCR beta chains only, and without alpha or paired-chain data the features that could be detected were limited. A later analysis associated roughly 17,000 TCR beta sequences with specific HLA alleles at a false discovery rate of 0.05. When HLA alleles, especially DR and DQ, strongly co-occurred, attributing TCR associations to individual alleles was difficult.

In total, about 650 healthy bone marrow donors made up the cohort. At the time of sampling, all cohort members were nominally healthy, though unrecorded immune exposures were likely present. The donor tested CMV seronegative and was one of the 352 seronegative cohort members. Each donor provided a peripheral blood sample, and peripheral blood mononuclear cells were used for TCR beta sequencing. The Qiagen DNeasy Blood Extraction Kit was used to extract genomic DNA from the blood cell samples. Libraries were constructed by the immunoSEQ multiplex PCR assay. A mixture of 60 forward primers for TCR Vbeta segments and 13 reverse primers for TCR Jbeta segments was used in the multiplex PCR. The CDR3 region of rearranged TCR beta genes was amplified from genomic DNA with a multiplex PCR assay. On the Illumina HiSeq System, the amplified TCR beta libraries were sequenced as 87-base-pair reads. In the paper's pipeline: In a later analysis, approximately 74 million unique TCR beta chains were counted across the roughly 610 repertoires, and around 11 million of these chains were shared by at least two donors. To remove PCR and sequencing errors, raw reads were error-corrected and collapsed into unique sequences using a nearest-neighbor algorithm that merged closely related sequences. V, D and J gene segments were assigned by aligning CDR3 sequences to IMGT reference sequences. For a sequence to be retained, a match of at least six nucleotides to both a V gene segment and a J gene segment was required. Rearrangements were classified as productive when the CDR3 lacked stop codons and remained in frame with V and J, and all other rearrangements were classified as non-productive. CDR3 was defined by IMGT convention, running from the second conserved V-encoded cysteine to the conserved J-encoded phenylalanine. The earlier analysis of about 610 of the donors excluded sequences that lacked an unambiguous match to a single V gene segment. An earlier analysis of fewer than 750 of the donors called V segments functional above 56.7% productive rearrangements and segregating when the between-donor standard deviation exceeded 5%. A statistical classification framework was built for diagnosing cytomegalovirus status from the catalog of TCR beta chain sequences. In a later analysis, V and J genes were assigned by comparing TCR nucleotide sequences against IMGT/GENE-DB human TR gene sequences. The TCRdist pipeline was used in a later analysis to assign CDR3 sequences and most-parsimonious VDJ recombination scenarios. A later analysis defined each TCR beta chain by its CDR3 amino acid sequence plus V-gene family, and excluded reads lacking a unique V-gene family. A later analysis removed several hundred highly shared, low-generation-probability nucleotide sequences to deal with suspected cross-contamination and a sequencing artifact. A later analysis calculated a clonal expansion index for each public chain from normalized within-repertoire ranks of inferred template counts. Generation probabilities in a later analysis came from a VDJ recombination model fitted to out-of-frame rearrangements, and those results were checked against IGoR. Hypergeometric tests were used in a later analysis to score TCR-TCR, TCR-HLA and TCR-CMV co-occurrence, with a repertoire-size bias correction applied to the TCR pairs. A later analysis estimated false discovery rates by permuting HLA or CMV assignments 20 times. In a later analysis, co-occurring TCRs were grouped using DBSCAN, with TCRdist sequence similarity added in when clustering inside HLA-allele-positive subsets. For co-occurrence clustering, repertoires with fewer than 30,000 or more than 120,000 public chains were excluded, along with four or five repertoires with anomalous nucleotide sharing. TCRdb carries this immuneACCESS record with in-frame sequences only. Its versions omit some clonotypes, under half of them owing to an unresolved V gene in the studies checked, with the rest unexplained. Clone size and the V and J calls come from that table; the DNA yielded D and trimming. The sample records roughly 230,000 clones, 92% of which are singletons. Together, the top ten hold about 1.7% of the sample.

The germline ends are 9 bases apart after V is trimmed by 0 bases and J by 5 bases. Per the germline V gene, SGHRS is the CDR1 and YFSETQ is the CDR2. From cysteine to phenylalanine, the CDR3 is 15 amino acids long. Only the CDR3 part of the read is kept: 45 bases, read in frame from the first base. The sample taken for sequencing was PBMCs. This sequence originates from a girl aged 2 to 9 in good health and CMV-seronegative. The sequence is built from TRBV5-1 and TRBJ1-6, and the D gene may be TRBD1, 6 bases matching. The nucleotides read TGCGCCAGCAGCTTGGAACCAGGGGATAATTCACCCCTCCACTTT. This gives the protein CASSLEPGDNSPLHF.